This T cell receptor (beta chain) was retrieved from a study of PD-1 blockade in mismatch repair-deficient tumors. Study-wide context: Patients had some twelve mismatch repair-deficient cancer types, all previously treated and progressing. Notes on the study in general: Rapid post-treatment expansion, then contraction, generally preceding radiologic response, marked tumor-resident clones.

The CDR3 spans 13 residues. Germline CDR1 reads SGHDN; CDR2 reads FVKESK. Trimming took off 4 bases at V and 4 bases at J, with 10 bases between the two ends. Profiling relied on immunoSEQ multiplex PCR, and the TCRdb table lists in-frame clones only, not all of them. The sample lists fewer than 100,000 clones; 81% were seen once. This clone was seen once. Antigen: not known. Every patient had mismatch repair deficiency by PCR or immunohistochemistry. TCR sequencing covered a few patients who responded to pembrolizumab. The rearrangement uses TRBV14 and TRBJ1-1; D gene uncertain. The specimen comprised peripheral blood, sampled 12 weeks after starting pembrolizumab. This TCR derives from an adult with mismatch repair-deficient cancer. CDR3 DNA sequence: TGTGCCAGCAGCCCCATGCGGGGCACTGAAGCTTTCTTT. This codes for CASSPMRGTEAFF.